The 21 T cell receptor beta chains below were found in one sample sequenced in a study of human T cells and chemical hapten exposure. Using its own MiXCR run on the 5' RACE reads, TCRdb lists one record per CDR3 protein. This sample has approximately 140,000 distinct CDR3 sequences, with over 3.5% found just once. Blood, whole and unfractionated, served as the source for total RNA extraction. These receptors all stem from a female donor in good health.

The sample holds many counts of this clonotype. This rearrangement joins TRBV5-1 to TRBJ2-1; 8 bases line up with TRBD2. The CDR3 is made up of 16 amino acids. Trimming took 0 bases from V and 2 from J; bases not matched to a gene: 4. From germline, CDR1 is SGHRS and CDR2 YFSETQ. This chain's CDR3 is CASSLAAGGPYNEQFF. In DNA form, the CDR3 reads TGCGCCAGCAGCTTGGCGGCGGGGGGCCCCTACAATGAGCAGTTCTTC. The variable domain in full, completed from reference TRBV5-1 and TRBJ2-1, reads KAGVTQTPRYLIKTRGQQVTLSCSPISGHRSVSWYQQTPGQGLQFLFEYFSETQRNKGNFPGRFSGRQFSNSRSEMNVSTLELGDSALYLCASSLAAGGPYNEQFFGPGTRLTVL.

In this sample, this clonotype turned up a few times. The chain uses TRBV5-1 and TRBJ2-1; TRBD2 matches at 8 bases. Germline values: CDR1 SGHRS, CDR2 YFSETQ. The trim removed 4 bases at V and 6 bases at J, leaving 9 bases unmatched. This CDR3 region has 15 residues. The CDR3 here is CASSPPGGRANEQFF. The CDR3 DNA reads as TGCGCCAGCAGCCCCCCGGGGGGGAGGGCCAATGAGCAGTTCTTC.

This clonotype was seen many times. The CDR3 DNA reads TGTGCCAGCAGCCAAGGACTAGCGAACACCCCGTACAATGAGCAGTTCTTC. Its translation is CASSQGLANTPYNEQFF. The chain couples TRBV4-2 to TRBJ2-1; 8 nucleotides line up with TRBD2. This CDR3 has 17 amino acids. V was clipped by 1 base and J by 4 bases; unmatched bases: 9. In germline, CDR1 is LGHNA, CDR2 YNFKEQ.

This chain links TRBV14 with TRBJ1-4, with D tentatively TRBD1 (5 bases). Germline CDR1 is SGHDN and CDR2 is FVKESK. The CDR3 runs 14 residues. V lost 7 bases and J 5 bases, leaving 14 bases between the germline ends. The CDR3 loop reads CASTRPGLNEKLFF. The CDR3 nucleotides read TGTGCCAGCACAAGGCCAGGGCTGAATGAAAAACTGTTTTTT.

This clonotype was counted many times. Here the CDR3 reads CASSYPGPTEAFF. The CDR3, as DNA: TGTGCCAGCAGTTACCCTGGGCCGACCGAAGCTTTCTTT. The gene calls are TRBV6-2 or TRBV6-3 and TRBJ1-1; D uncertain. CDR3 length: 13 amino acids. V dropped 2 bases and J dropped 8 bases, with 12 bases sitting between them. CDR1 is MNHEY and CDR2 is SVGEGT in the germline V gene.

This clonotype has at least ten counts. V is TRBV12-3 or TRBV12-4 and J is TRBJ1-3; D might be TRBD1 (5 bases). The CDR3 spans 16 residues. The germline V and J ends were trimmed by 1 base and 3 bases, with 13 bases remaining between them. The CDR3 coding sequence is TGTGCCAGCAGTTTAGGGGCAGGGAGTAGTGGAAACACCATATATTTT. Its translation: CASSLGAGSSGNTIYF.

Ten or more counts support this clonotype. J is TRBJ2-3 and V is TRBV28; D is ambiguous. The ends were cut back, 7 bases at V and 0 bases at J, with 11 bases in the middle. This CDR3 comprises 14 residues. Germline V CDR1 and CDR2: MDHEN, SYDVKM. CDR3 amino acids: CASIPFSSTDTQYF. The CDR3 DNA sequence: TGTGCCAGCATTCCCTTTTCCAGCACAGATACGCAGTATTTT.

The table lists this clonotype with a few counts. Since a much larger clone is just one base distant, this may be a read error. This chain joins TRBV28 and TRBJ2-7; D ambiguous. Trimming removed 7 bases from V and 4 bases from J, with 14 bases in between. CDR1 is MDHEN and CDR2 is SYDVKM in the germline V gene. This CDR3 has 13 residues. The CDR3 is CASTRAGAYEQYF. The CDR3 bases are TGTGCCAGCACCCGCGCCGGTGCTTACGAGCAGTACTTC.

Many counts were recorded for this clonotype. The chain is built from TRBV5-6 and TRBJ1-1; TRBD1 matches 9 bases. The V gene end was trimmed by 2 bases and the J gene end by 2 bases; junction bases not matched to a gene: 7. Germline lookup yields CDR1 SGHDT and CDR2 YYEEEE. The CDR3 spans 16 residues. CDR3 DNA: TGTGCCAGCAGCTTTTATCCGGGACAGGGAAACACTGAAGCTTTCTTT. Encoded protein: CASSFYPGQGNTEAFF.

This clonotype was seen repeatedly, ten times or more. The genes are TRBV4-2 and TRBJ2-3, with 8 bases aligning to TRBD2. J gave up 0 bases and V 0 bases, and 2 bases lay outside the gene matches. CDR3 length: 16 residues. Germline CDR1 is LGHNA and CDR2 is YNFKEQ. CDR3 in amino acids: CASSQDVAGSTDTQYF. Written as DNA, the CDR3 is TGTGCCAGCAGCCAAGATGTAGCGGGGAGCACAGATACGCAGTATTTT.

There are many counts of this clonotype. This chain links TRBV6-2 or TRBV6-3 with TRBJ2-1; TRBD2 agrees at 11 bases. There are 16 residues in the CDR3. Germline CDR1 and CDR2: MNHEY and SVGEGT. V trimming: 2 bases; J trimming: 4 bases; junction bases outside the gene matches: 4. CDR3 in DNA: TGTGCCAGCAGTTACGATCTAGCGGGGGGTTACAATGAGCAGTTCTTC. Its protein is CASSYDLAGGYNEQFF.

This clonotype was observed at least ten times. The CDR3 DNA reads TGTGCCAGCAGTTTGTACAGACCAAATGAAGCTTTCTTT. It encodes CASSLYRPNEAFF. V usage is TRBV28 and J usage is TRBJ1-1; no clear D gene. V lost 3 bases, J lost 7 bases, and 12 bases lay in between. This CDR3 contains 13 residues. From germline, CDR1 is MDHEN and CDR2 SYDVKM.

The sample holds many counts of this clonotype. The chain uses TRBV18 and TRBJ1-3, with D maybe TRBD1 (5 bases). Trimming left V 2 bases short and J 0 bases short, with 8 bases between. The CDR3 totals 15 residues. Germline CDR1 KGHSH, CDR2 LQKENI. CDR3 sequence: CASSPVTASGNTIYF. The DNA for the CDR3 is TGTGCCAGCTCACCAGTGACAGCCTCTGGAAACACCATATATTTT. Based on the CDR3 plus reference TRBV18 and TRBJ1-3, the full variable domain is NAGVMQNPRHLVRRRGQEARLRCSPMKGHSHVYWYRQLPEEGLKFMVYLQKENIIDESGMPKERFSAEFPKEGPSILRIQQVVRGDSAAYFCASSPVTASGNTIYFGEGSWLTVV.

The DNA of the CDR3 is TGTGCCAGCAGTTTAGCTCTCTGGACCGGCTATGGCTACACCTTC. Translated: CASSLALWTGYGYTF. The J gene is TRBJ1-2, the V gene TRBV12-3 or TRBV12-4; D is undetermined. The CDR3 has 15 amino acids. V gave up 0 bases and J gave up 4 bases, with 12 bases separating them.

This clonotype has ten or more counts. The chain joins TRBV19 to TRBJ2-4; 7 nucleotides line up with TRBD1. CDR3 length: 14 amino acids. Germline V gene data show CDR1 as LNHDA and CDR2 as SQIVND (reference sequence). J lost 8 bases, V lost 6 bases, and 10 bases had no gene match. Here the CDR3 reads CASSNRGRWDIQYF. The CDR3 coding sequence is TGTGCCAGTAGCAACAGGGGTCGGTGGGACATTCAGTACTTC. Supplemented by reference TRBV19 and TRBJ2-4, the full variable domain reads DGGITQSPKYLFRKEGQNVTLSCEQNLNHDAMYWYRQDPGQGLRLIYYSQIVNDFQKGDIAEGYSVSREKKESFPLTVTSAQKNPTAFYLCASSNRGRWDIQYFGAGTRLSVL.

This clonotype was counted at least ten times. The chain has TRBV5-1 and TRBJ2-3; D is ambiguous. Between the trimmed V and J ends, which lost 3 bases and 8 bases, there was a span of 19 bases. The CDR3 is made up of 15 amino acids. Germline V gene lookup returns CDR1 SGHRS and CDR2 YFSETQ. The CDR3 sequence is CASSSDHTRTGTQYF. In nucleotides, the CDR3 is TGCGCCAGCAGCTCCGATCACACACGTACGGGTACGCAGTATTTT.

In this sample, this clonotype turned up many times. The rearrangement links TRBV4-1 to TRBJ2-2; a possible D gene is TRBD2 (5 bases). Trimming took off 2 bases at V and 6 bases at J, with 13 bases between the two ends. The germline V gene encodes CDR1 MGHRA and CDR2 YSYEKL. The CDR3 is 15 residues long. The CDR3 DNA is TGCGCCAGCAGCCAACTTCGGGATGTGGCCGGGGAGCTGTTTTTT. It codes for CASSQLRDVAGELFF.

Many counts were recorded for this clonotype. The V call is TRBV7-8, the J call TRBJ1-2, with TRBD1 as a possible D gene (5 bases). Trimming cost V 4 bases and J 2 bases, with 17 bases left between them. The CDR3 covers 16 residues. CDR1 is SGHVS and CDR2 is FQNEAQ in the germline V gene. The CDR3, as DNA: TGTGCCAGCAGCTCGGAGATATGGGACGGGAACTATGGCTACACCTTC. Its protein product is CASSSEIWDGNYGYTF.

This clonotype was detected ten times or more. The rearrangement links TRBV14 to TRBJ2-7; TRBD1 or TRBD2 may be the D gene (5 bases each). The CDR3 runs to 14 residues. CDR1 SGHDN and CDR2 FVKESK come from the germline V gene. The V end lost 4 bases, the J end lost 2 bases, and 12 bases lay between the germline ends. CDR3 region: CASSPESGPYEQYF. CDR3 DNA: TGTGCCAGCAGCCCAGAATCGGGGCCCTACGAGCAGTACTTC.

This clonotype was picked up many times. The chain couples TRBV7-9 to TRBJ2-7, with D perhaps matching TRBD2 (5 bases). This CDR3 region has 12 residues. Trimming removed 6 bases at V and 3 bases at J, with 9 bases between. The V gene's germline CDR1 is SEHNR and CDR2 FQNEAQ (reference sequence). The CDR3 protein is CASSTRGYEQYF. CDR3 DNA sequence: TGTGCCAGCAGTACACGGGGCTACGAGCAGTACTTC.

This clonotype was seen more than once but under ten times. This chain uses TRBV28 with TRBJ2-3, with 11 bases that match TRBD2. The V gene's germline CDR1 is MDHEN and CDR2 SYDVKM. Trimming took 5 bases from V and 2 from J; bases not matched to a gene: 9. This CDR3 has 17 residues. The CDR3 spells CASSTKLAGDFTDTQYF. The CDR3 DNA follows: TGTGCCAGCAGTACCAAACTAGCGGGAGACTTCACAGATACGCAGTATTTT.